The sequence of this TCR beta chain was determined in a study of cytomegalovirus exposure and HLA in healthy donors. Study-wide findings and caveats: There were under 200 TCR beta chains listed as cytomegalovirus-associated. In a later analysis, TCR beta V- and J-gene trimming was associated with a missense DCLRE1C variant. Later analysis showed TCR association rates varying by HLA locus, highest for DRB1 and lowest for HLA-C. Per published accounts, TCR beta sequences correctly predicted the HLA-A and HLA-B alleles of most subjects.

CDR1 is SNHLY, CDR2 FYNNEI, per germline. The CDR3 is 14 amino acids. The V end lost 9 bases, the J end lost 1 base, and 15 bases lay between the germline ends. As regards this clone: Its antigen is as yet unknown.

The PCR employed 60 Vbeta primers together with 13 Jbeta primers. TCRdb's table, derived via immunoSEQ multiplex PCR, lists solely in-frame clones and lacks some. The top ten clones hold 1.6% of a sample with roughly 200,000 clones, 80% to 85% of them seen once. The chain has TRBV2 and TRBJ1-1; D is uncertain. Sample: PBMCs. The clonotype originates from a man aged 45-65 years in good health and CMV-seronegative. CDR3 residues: CASRLRSQNTEAFF. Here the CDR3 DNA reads TGTGCCAGTAGGTTGAGGAGCCAGAACACTGAAGCTTTCTTT. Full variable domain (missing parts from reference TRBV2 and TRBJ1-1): EPEVTQTPSHQVTQMGQEVILRCVPISNHLYFYWYRQILGQKVEFLVSFYNNEISEKSEIFDDQFSVERPDGSNFTLKIRSTKLEDSAMYFCASRLRSQNTEAFFGQGTRLTVV.